The 18 T cell receptor beta chains in this list originate from one sample, sequenced in a study of TIL therapy for anti-PD-1-resistant metastatic lung cancer. The sample's time point: pre-treatment sample, taken before nivolumab and TIL therapy. Sequencing used immunoSEQ v3. Libraries were prepared by immunoSEQ multiplex PCR; TCRdb keeps only in-frame clonotypes and omits some of them. The repertoire holds around 50,000 clones, with 70% to 75% as singletons. This material consisted of blood, taken at baseline. The receptors were gathered from a person aged 25 to 79 with non-small cell lung cancer.

The chain employs TRBV20-1 and TRBJ2-7; the D is unclear. Germline V gene lookup returns CDR1 DFQATT and CDR2 SNEGSKA (reference sequence). V was cut by 0 bases and J by 4 bases, with 4 bases left in between. This CDR3 spans 11 amino acids. CDR3 protein: CSARDSYEQYF. Here the CDR3 DNA reads TGCAGTGCTAGAGATTCTTACGAGCAGTACTTC.

This clone was detected once. The J gene is TRBJ2-7, the V gene TRBV2; D may be TRBD1 (5 bases). The V gene lost 7 bases and the J gene lost 0 bases, with 10 bases spanning the gap. This CDR3 has 13 residues. Germline CDR1 is SNHLY and CDR2 is FYNNEI. CDR3 region: CASKPDTSYEQYF. The CDR3 nucleotides read TGTGCCAGCAAACCGGACACCTCCTACGAGCAGTACTTC.

This rearrangement joins TRBV6-6 to TRBJ2-3; no firm D call. V lost 4 bases and J 0 bases, leaving 8 bases between the germline ends. The V gene's germline CDR1 is MNHNY and CDR2 SVGAGI (reference sequence). The CDR3 contains 14 residues. The CDR3 DNA reads TGTGCCAGCAGTTTCGGACCTAGCACAGATACGCAGTATTTT. Residues: CASSFGPSTDTQYF.

This clone was picked up a small number of times. The chain is built from TRBV5-1 and TRBJ1-3; D gene uncertain. The CDR3 spans 14 residues. Germline assignment: CDR1 SGHRS and CDR2 YFSETQ. Trimming cost V 0 bases and J 0 bases, with 4 bases left between them. The CDR3 nucleotides read TGCGCCAGCAGCTTGGGAGGCTCTGGAAACACCATATATTTT. It encodes CASSLGGSGNTIYF.

The V gene is TRBV16, the J gene TRBJ2-1; D ambiguous. V lost 4 bases, J lost 9 bases, and 13 bases lay in between. The V gene's germline CDR1 is KGHSY and CDR2 FQNENV. The CDR3 covers 13 residues. This chain's CDR3 is CASSRQRNGEQFF. The CDR3 DNA reads TGTGCCAGCAGCCGCCAGAGGAATGGTGAGCAGTTCTTC.

The chain joins TRBV15 to TRBJ1-5; 9 bases fit TRBD1. The CDR3 runs 15 residues. V lost 3 bases and J lost 5; bases outside the gene matches: 5. Germline V lookup: CDR1 LNHNV, CDR2 YYDKDF (reference sequence). CDR3 residues: CATSRGQGGDQPQHF. CDR3 bases: TGTGCCACCAGCAGGGGACAGGGCGGAGATCAGCCCCAGCATTTT.

This chain links TRBV7-2 with TRBJ2-4, with a possible D match to TRBD2 (5 bases). V gave up 4 bases and J gave up 1 base, with 17 bases separating them. This CDR3 region has 17 residues. Germline V gene data show CDR1 as SGHTA and CDR2 as FQGNSA. This chain's CDR3 is CASSSPPGGGAKNIQYF. DNA of the CDR3: TGTGCCAGCAGCTCCCCCCCCGGAGGTGGGGCCAAAAACATTCAGTACTTC.

The CDR3 spells CASTPGGGAMWGEAFF. CDR3 nucleotides: TGTGCCAGCACTCCCGGCGGGGGCGCAATGTGGGGTGAAGCTTTCTTT. V usage is TRBV28 and J usage is TRBJ1-1; possible D gene TRBD1, 6 bases. The CDR3 runs 16 residues. Looked up from germline, CDR1 is MDHEN and CDR2 is SYDVKM. Trimming left V 7 bases short and J 7 bases short, with 25 bases between.

There are a few counts of this clone. The genes are TRBV29-1 and TRBJ2-7; D is unresolved. The germline gives CDR1 SQVTM, CDR2 ANQGSEA. This CDR3 has 13 amino acids. Trimming removed 4 bases from V and 1 base from J, with 11 bases in between. CDR3 sequence reads: CSVAVGRSYEQYF. In nucleotides, the CDR3 is TGCAGCGTTGCGGTGGGCAGGTCCTACGAGCAGTACTTC.

The V gene is TRBV5-1, the J gene TRBJ2-5; the D is unclear. The CDR3 consists of 12 residues. CDR1 and CDR2 (germline): SGHRS, YFSETQ. V was clipped by 5 bases and J by 0 bases, with 5 bases between them. The CDR3 region is CASSTYQETQYF. In nucleotides, the CDR3 is TGCGCCAGCAGTACCTACCAAGAGACCCAGTACTTC.

The chain employs TRBV10-1 and TRBJ2-3, with D hard to call. This CDR3 has 13 amino acids. Germline CDR1 and CDR2: WNHNN and SYGVQD (reference sequence). V was pared by 3 bases and J by 3 bases, with 7 bases between. The CDR3 sequence is CASSDRSTDTQYF. DNA of the CDR3: TGCGCCAGCAGTGATCGTTCTACAGATACGCAGTATTTT.

This chain uses TRBV5-5 with TRBJ2-7, with a weak D call TRBD1 (5 bases). Germline CDR1 and CDR2: SGHKS and YYEKEE (reference sequence). The CDR3 extends over 14 amino acids. The V end was cut by 4 bases, the J end by 2 bases, with 13 bases between. CDR3 residues: CASSDSQGPYEQYF. CDR3 sequence (DNA): TGTGCCAGCAGCGACTCGCAGGGTCCCTACGAGCAGTACTTC.

This chain joins TRBV7-2 and TRBJ2-1, with 8 bases matching TRBD2. The length of the CDR3 is 17 residues. The V gene's germline CDR1 is SGHTA and CDR2 FQGNSA. V dropped 1 base and J dropped 4; count of bases not matched to a gene: 9. CDR3 loop: CASSLVWVAGGYNEQFF. In nucleotides, the CDR3 is TGTGCCAGCAGCTTAGTGTGGGTCGCGGGAGGTTACAATGAGCAGTTCTTC.

This sequence joins TRBV4-1 and TRBJ2-1, with 11 bases aligning to TRBD2. Trimming removed 1 base from V and 6 bases from J; junction bases left unmatched: 5. Germline-derived CDR1 and CDR2 are MGHRA and YSYEKL. The CDR3 consists of 16 residues. The CDR3 DNA sequence: TGCGCCAGCAGCCAAGTTGGTAGCGGGAGGGTCAATGAGCAGTTCTTC. This sequence encodes CASSQVGSGRVNEQFF.

This clone has only a few counts. This sequence joins TRBV6-5 and TRBJ1-2, with D unresolved. Trimming removed 2 bases from V and 1 base from J, with 5 bases in between. Germline V gene lookup returns CDR1 MNHEY and CDR2 SVGAGI. This CDR3 region has 13 residues. The CDR3 here is CASSYMGNYGYTF. The CDR3 bases are TGTGCCAGCAGTTACATGGGTAACTATGGCTACACCTTC.

J is TRBJ1-1 and V is TRBV27, with D tentatively TRBD1 (6 bases). Germline CDR1 is MNHEY and CDR2 is SMNVEV (reference sequence). The CDR3 is 17 amino acids. V was pared by 0 bases and J by 1 base, with 15 bases between. The CDR3 sequence is CASSLSRFRGTNTEAFF. The CDR3 DNA reads as TGTGCCAGCAGTTTATCAAGGTTCAGGGGTACGAACACTGAAGCTTTCTTT.

The J gene is TRBJ1-4, the V gene TRBV9, with unresolved D. The germline V gene has CDR1 SGDLS and CDR2 YYNGEE. Trimming stripped 3 bases from V and 8 bases from J, with 11 bases between. The CDR3 has 13 amino acids. Here the CDR3 reads CASSAFVGEKLFF. The CDR3 DNA is TGTGCCAGCAGCGCCTTCGTAGGGGAAAAACTGTTTTTT.

In its sample, this clone was seen a few times. V is TRBV7-9 and J is TRBJ1-2; D unclear. The CDR3 runs to 14 residues. Germline V lookup: CDR1 SEHNR, CDR2 FQNEAQ (reference sequence). Trimming cost V 1 base and J 4 bases, with 10 bases left between them. CDR3 amino acids: CASSLVGMSYGYTF. CDR3 in DNA: TGTGCCAGCAGCTTAGTAGGCATGTCCTATGGCTACACCTTC.